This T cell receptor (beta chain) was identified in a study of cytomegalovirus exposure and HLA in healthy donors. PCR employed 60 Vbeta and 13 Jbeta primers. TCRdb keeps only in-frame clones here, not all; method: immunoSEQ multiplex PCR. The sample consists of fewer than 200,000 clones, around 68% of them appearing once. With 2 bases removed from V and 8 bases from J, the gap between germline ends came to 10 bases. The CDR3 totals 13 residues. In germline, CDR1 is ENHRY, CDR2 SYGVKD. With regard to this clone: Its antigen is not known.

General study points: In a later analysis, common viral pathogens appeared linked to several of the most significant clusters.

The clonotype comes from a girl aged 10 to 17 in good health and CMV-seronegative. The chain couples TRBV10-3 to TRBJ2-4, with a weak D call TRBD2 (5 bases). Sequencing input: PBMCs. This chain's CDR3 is CAISERQEDIQYF. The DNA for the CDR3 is TGTGCCATCAGTGAGCGGCAGGAGGACATTCAGTACTTC.